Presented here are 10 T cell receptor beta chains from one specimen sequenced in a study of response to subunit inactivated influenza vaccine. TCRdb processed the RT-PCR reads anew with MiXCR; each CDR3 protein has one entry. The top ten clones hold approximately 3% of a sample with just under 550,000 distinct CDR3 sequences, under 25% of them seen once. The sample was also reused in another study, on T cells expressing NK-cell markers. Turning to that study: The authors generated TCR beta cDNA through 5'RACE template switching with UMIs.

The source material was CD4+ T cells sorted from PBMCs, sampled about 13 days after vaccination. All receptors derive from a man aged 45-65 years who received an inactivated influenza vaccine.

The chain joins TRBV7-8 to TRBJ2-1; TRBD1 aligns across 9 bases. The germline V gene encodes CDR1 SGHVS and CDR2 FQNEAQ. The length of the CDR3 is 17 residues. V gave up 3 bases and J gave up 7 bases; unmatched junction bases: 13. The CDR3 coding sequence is TGTGCCAGCAGCTTCCCTCCGGTAGGACAGGGGAAAAATGAGCAGTTCTTC. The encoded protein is CASSFPPVGQGKNEQFF. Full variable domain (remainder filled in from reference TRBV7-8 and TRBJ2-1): GAGVSQSPRYKVAKRGQDVALRCDPISGHVSLFWYQQALGQGPEFLTYFQNEAQLDKSGLPSDRFFAERPEGSVSTLKIQRTQQEDSAVYLCASSFPPVGQGKNEQFFGPGTRLTVL.

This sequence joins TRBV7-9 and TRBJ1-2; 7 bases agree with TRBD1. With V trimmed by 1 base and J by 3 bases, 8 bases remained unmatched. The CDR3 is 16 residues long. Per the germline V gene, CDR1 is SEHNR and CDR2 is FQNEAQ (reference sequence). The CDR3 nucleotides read TGTGCCAGCAGCTTAGTGGGACAGAGAGCTTACTATGGCTACACCTTC. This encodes CASSLVGQRAYYGYTF.

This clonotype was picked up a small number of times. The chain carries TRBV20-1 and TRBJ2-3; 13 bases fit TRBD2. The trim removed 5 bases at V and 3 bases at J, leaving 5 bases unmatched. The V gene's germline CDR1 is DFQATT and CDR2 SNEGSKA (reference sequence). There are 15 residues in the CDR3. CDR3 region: CSAGGLAGPTDTQYF. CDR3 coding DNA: TGCAGTGCTGGGGGACTAGCGGGGCCAACAGATACGCAGTATTTT.

CDR3: CASRRTGGANGELFF. For the CDR3, the DNA is TGTGCCAGCAGGAGGACAGGGGGCGCGAACGGGGAGCTGTTTTTT. The J gene is TRBJ2-2, the V gene TRBV12-3 or TRBV12-4, with 11 bases matching TRBD1. This CDR3 has 15 residues. V shed 6 bases, J shed 7 bases, and the junction held 7 bases outside the gene matches.

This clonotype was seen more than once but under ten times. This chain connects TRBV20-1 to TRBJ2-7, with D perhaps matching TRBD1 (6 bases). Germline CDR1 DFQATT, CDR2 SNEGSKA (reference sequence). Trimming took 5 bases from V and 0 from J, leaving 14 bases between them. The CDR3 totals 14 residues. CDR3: CSAQKWDNSYEQYF. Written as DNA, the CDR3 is TGCAGTGCTCAGAAATGGGACAACTCCTACGAGCAGTACTTC.

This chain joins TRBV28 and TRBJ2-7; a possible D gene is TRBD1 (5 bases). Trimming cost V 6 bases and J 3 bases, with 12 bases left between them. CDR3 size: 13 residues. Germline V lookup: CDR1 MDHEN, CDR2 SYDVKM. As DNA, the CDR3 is TGTGCCAGCAGCAGACAGAATTTCTACGAGCAGTACTTC. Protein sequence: CASSRQNFYEQYF.

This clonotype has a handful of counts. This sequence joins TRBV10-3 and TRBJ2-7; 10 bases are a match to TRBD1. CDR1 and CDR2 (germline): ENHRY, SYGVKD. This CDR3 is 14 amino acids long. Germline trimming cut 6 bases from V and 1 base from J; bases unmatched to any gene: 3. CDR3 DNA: TGTGCCATCAGCCCGGGACAGGGGTCCTACGAGCAGTACTTC. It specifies CAISPGQGSYEQYF.

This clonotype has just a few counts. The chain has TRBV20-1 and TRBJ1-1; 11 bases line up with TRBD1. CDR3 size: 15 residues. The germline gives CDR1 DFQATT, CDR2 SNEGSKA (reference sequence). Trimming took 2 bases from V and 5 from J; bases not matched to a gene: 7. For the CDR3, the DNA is TGCAGTGCTAGAAGAGGACAGGGGGCGGGTACTGAAGCTTTCTTT. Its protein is CSARRGQGAGTEAFF.

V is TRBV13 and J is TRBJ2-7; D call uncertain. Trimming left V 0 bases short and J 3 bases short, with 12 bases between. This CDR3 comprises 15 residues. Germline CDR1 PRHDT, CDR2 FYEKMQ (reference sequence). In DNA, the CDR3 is TGTGCCAGCAGCTTAGGCCAAGGTCGGCTCTACGAGCAGTACTTC. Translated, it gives CASSLGQGRLYEQYF.

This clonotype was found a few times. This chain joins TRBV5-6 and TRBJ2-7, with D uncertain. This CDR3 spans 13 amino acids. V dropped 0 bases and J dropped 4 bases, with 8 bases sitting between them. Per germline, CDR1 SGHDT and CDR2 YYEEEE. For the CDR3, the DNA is TGTGCCAGCAGCTTGGCCAGCGAATACGAGCAGTACTTC. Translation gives CASSLASEYEQYF.